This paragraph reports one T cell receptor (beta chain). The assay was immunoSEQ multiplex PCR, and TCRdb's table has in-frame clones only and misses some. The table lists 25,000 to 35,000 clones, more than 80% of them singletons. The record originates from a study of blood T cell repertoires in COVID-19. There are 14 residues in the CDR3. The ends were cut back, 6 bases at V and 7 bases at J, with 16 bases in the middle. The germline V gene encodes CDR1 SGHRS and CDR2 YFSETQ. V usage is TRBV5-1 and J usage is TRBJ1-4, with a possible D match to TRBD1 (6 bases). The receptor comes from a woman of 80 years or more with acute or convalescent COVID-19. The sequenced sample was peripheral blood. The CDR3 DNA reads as TGCGCCAGCAAGTTGGGGGGGCCTGGTGAAAAACTGTTTTTT. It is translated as CASKLGGPGEKLFF.